This TCR beta chain was identified in a study of T cell responses to AZD1222 COVID-19 vaccine. Findings of the study overall: Spike-specific TCR repertoires showed rising breadth and depth after two AZD1222 doses. Only a handful of AZD1222 recipients, roughly 6 in all, had baseline seropositivity. The sample set comprised mostly white British donors with more females, and clonal diversity was possibly underestimated.

A note on this clone: Its antigen is currently unknown.

The repertoire was sequenced with immunoSEQ multiplex PCR; TCRdb's copy has only in-frame clones and lacks some. This sample carries tens of thousands of clones, around four fifths of them seen once, and the ten largest clones take 5% to 6%. The CDR3 totals 13 residues. CDR1 and CDR2 from the germline V gene are GTSNPN and SVGIG (reference sequence). After removal of 7 bases from V and 10 bases from J, the junction contained 8 bases not matched to a gene. Sample: peripheral blood, taken on day 0 of AZD1222 vaccination. The chain is built from TRBV30 and TRBJ1-6, with 9 nucleotides matching TRBD1. This TCR was sampled from an adult in good health. This CDR3 is CASRDRVGSPLHF. The CDR3 DNA reads TGTGCCTCCCGGGACAGGGTTGGATCACCCCTCCACTTT.